This T cell receptor beta chain originates from a study of T-cell memory formation after mild COVID-19. Each CDR3 protein is one row after TCRdb ran MiXCR on the 5' RACE reads. The sample carries roughly 220,000 distinct CDR3 sequences, 9% to 10% recorded once. Germline V gene sequence: CDR1 KGHSH, CDR2 LQKENI. With 2 bases clipped from V and 8 bases from J, the junction kept 3 bases outside the gene matches. This CDR3 has 15 amino acids. The sample was PBMCs or a T cell subset sorted from them (not recorded which). The chain has TRBV18 and TRBJ1-6, with 10 bases lining up with TRBD1. The clonotype originates from a man between 18 and 35 years old who had mild COVID-19 (a few samples of this study predate the infection). Cell type and time point are not known. The CDR3 reads CASSPTGTGDSPLHF. For the CDR3, the DNA is TGTGCCAGCTCACCAACTGGGACAGGGGATTCACCCCTCCACTTT.